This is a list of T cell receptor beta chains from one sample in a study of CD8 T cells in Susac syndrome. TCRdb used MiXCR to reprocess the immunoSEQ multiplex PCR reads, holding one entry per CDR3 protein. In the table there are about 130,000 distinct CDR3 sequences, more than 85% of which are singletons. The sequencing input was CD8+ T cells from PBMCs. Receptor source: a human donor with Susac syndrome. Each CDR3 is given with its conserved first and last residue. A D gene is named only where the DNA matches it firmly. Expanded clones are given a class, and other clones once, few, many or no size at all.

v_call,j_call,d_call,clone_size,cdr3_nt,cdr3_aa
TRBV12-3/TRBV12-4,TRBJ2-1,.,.,TGTGCCAGCACCATGGGGGTCGTGGATGAGCAGTTCTTC,CASTMGVVDEQFF
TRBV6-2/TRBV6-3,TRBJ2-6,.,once,TGTGCCAGCAGTTACGAGACAGTCTCTGGGGCCAACGTCCTGACTTTC,CASSYETVSGANVLTF
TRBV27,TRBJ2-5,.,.,TGTGCCAGCAGTCCTAATTGGGCGGAGGTTCAAGTGACCCAGTACTTC,CASSPNWAEVQVTQYF
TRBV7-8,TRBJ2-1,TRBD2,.,TGTGCCAGCAGCTTCGTAGCGGGAACCAACAATGAGCAGTTCTTC,CASSFVAGTNNEQFF
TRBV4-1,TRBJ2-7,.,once,TGCGCCAGCAGCCAGGGGACTGTAGCCTACGAGCAGTACTTC,CASSQGTVAYEQYF
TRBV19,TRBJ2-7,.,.,TGTGCCAGTAGTCGCCTTGGGTTTTCCTACGAGCAGTACTTC,CASSRLGFSYEQYF
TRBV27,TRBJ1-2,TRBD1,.,TGTGCCAGCAGTTTGATCGGGACAGGCAGTGGCTACACCTTC,CASSLIGTGSGYTF
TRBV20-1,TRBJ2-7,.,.,TGCAGTGCTAGAGATTCTGGCGGGTACGAGCAGTACTTC,CSARDSGGYEQYF
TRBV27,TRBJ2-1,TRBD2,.,TGTGCCAGCAGGCTAACCGGGACTAGCGGCTACAATGAGCAGTTCTTC,CASRLTGTSGYNEQFF
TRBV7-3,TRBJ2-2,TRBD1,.,TGTGCCAGCAGCTTCACAGGGGGCACCGGGGAGCTGTTTTTT,CASSFTGGTGELFF
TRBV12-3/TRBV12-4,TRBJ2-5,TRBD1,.,TGTGCCAGCAGTGACTCGGGACAGGGGGAAGAGACCCAGTACTTC,CASSDSGQGEETQYF
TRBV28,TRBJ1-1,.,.,TGTGCCAGCAGTAAACTCCGAAACACTGAAGCTTTCTTT,CASSKLRNTEAFF
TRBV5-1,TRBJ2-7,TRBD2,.,TGCGCCAGCAGCTTGTCCGGGGAGGGTACCTACGAGCAGTACTTC,CASSLSGEGTYEQYF